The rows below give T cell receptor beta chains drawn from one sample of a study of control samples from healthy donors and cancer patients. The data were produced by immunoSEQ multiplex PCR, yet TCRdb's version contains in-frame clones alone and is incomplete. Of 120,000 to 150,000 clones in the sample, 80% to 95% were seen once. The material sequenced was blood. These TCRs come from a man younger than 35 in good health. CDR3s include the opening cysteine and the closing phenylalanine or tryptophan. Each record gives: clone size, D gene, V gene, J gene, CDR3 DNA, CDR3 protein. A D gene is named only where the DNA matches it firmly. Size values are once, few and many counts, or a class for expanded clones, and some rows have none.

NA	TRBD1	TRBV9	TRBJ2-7	TGTGCCAGCAGCCAGGGGGCCGTAGGATACGAGCAGTACTTC	CASSQGAVGYEQYF
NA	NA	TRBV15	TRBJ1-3	TGTGCCACCAGCAGAGGAGGGGGGTTTTCCTCTGGAAACACCATATATTTT	CATSRGGGFSSGNTIYF
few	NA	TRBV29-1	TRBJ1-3	TGCAGCGTTGATAGGGGGGAAGATGGAAACACCATATATTTT	CSVDRGEDGNTIYF
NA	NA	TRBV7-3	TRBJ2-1	TGTGCCAGCAGCCGGTATGGCTCCTACAATGAGCAGTTCTTC	CASSRYGSYNEQFF
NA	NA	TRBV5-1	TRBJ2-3	TGCGCCAGCAGCTGGGCGGTTAGCACAGATACGCAGTATTTT	CASSWAVSTDTQYF
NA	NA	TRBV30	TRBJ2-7	TGTGCCTGGAGTGTAATCGATCCCTACGAGCAGTACTTC	CAWSVIDPYEQYF
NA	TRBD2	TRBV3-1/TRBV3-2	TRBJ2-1	TGTGCCAGCAGCCCGGGGACTACCAACAATGAGCAGTTCTTC	CASSPGTTNNEQFF
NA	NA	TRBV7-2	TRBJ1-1	TGTGCCAGCAGCTCAACTGCTATTCTAGCAGCTTTCTTT	CASSSTAILAAFF
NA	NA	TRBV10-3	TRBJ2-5	TGTGCCATCAGTGACATGGAGACCCAGTACTTC	CAISDMETQYF
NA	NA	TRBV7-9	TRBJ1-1	TGTGCCAGCAGCTTAGCCCTGACAGGAACGAACACTGAAGCTTTCTTT	CASSLALTGTNTEAFF
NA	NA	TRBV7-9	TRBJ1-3	TGTGCCAGCAGCCGGATCAGGGACTATGGAAACACCATATATTTT	CASSRIRDYGNTIYF
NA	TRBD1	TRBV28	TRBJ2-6	TGTGCCAGCAGTTACGGGACAGGCTCCTCTGGGGCCAACGTCCTGACTTTC	CASSYGTGSSGANVLTF
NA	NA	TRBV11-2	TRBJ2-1	TGTGCCAGCAGCCCGCAGCGTCATCTCTACAATGAGCAGTTCTTC	CASSPQRHLYNEQFF
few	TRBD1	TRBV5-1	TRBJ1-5	TGCGCCAGCAGCCCGGACAGGGACGGGCCCCAGCATTTT	CASSPDRDGPQHF
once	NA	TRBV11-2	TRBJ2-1	TGTGCCAGCAGCTTGCTACGCCTGCCAGATCACTCCTACAATGAGCAGTTCTTC	CASSLLRLPDHSYNEQFF
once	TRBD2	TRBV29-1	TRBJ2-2	TGCAGCGTTGAACAGGGAGGGTTGACCGGGGAGCTGTTTTTT	CSVEQGGLTGELFF
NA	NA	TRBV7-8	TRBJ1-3	TGTGCCAGCAGCTTAGGAGTCCCTCTGGGAAACACCATATATTTT	CASSLGVPLGNTIYF
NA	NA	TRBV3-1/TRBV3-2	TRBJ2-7	TGTGCCAGCAGCCAAGTTCGCGCGCTCTACGAGCAGTACTTC	CASSQVRALYEQYF
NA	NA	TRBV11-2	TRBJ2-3	TGTGCCAGCAGCTTGCCTGCGGGGGCTAGCACAGATACGCAGTATTTT	CASSLPAGASTDTQYF
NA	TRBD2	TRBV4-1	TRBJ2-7	TGCGCCAGCAGCCAAGATGGGTCGGGGACTAGCGGGGCCTACGAGCAGTACTTC	CASSQDGSGTSGAYEQYF
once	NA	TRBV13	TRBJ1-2	TGTGCCAGCAGCTTAGTCCCAGAGAACTATGGCTACACCTTC	CASSLVPENYGYTF
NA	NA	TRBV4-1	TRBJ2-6	TGCGCCAGCAGCCAAGGACCAGGGGAGGCGGGCTCTGGGGCCAACGTCCTGACTTTC	CASSQGPGEAGSGANVLTF
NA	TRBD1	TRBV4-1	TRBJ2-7	TGCGCCAGCCTACCTTACCCAGGACAGGGAACCTACGAGCAGTACTTC	CASLPYPGQGTYEQYF
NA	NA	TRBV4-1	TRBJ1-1	TGCGCCAGCAGCCAAGCCCAACAGGCAATGAACACTGAAGCTTTCTTT	CASSQAQQAMNTEAFF
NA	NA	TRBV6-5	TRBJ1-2	TGTGCCAGCAGTTACGCAGGCTCTAACTATGGCTACACCTTC	CASSYAGSNYGYTF
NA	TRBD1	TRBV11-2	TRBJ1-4	TGTGCCAGCAGCCCCCGGGGAGGGGACAGGGGTGAAAAACTGTTTTTT	CASSPRGGDRGEKLFF
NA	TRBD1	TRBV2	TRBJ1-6	TGTGCCAGCAGCATGACAGGGACCGGTACCCTCCACTTT	CASSMTGTGTLHF
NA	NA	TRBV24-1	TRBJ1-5	TGTGCCACCAGTGACTTAACAGGGTCGGGCAATCAGCCCCAGCATTTT	CATSDLTGSGNQPQHF
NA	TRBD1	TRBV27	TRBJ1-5	TGTGCCAGCAAGGACAGGGTGGGAGGCAATCAGCCCCAGCATTTT	CASKDRVGGNQPQHF
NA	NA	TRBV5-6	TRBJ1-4	TGTGCCAGCAGCCTGAATAATGAAAAACTGTTTTTT	CASSLNNEKLFF
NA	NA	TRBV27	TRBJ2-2	TGTGCCAGCAGTTTGAGCGGCGGGCTACGCACCGGGGAGCTGTTTTTT	CASSLSGGLRTGELFF
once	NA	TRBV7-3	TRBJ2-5	TGTGCCAGCAGCTCCCACCCGGACAGCCAAGAGACCCAGTACTTC	CASSSHPDSQETQYF
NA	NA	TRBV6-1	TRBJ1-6	TGTGCCAGCAGTGAGATCGCAGGGGTCTCCTATAATTCACCCCTCCACTTT	CASSEIAGVSYNSPLHF
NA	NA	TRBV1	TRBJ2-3	TGCACCAGCCCGGGGGGGGTGTACACAGATACGCAGTATTTT	CTSPGGVYTDTQYF
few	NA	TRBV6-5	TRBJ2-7	TGTGCCAGCAGGGGCAGCCCCTACGAGCAGTACTTC	CASRGSPYEQYF
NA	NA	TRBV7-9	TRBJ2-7	TGTGCCAGCACCCCTAGGGGGGAGGACGAGCAGTACTTC	CASTPRGEDEQYF
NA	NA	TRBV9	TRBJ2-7	TGTGCCAGCAGCGTCGACTTTGCCTACGAGCAGTACTTC	CASSVDFAYEQYF
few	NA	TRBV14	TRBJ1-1	TGTGCCAGCAGGAAGAGAGGAGCTGAAGCTTTCTTT	CASRKRGAEAFF
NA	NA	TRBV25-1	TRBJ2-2	TGTGCCAGCAGTGAATCCCACCGCTTGGGGGAGCTGTTTTTT	CASSESHRLGELFF
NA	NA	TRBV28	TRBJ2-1	TGTGCCAGCAGTTTAATCCAGGGGGGCCGCGACAATGAGCAGTTCTTC	CASSLIQGGRDNEQFF
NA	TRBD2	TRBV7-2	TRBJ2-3	TGTGCCAGCAGCTTAGGGTGGCGGGAGGGGGACACAGATACGCAGTATTTT	CASSLGWREGDTDTQYF
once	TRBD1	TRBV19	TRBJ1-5	TGTGCCAGTAGTATTTCTAGGGGGCGAGTAGGCAATCAGCCCCAGCATTTT	CASSISRGRVGNQPQHF
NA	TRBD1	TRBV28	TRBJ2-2	TGTGCCAGCACCGGACAGGGCTACACCGGGGAGCTGTTTTTT	CASTGQGYTGELFF
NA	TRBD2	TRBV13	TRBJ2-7	TGTGCCAGCAGCTTAAGTCGGACTAGCGGACCCTACGAGCAGTACTTC	CASSLSRTSGPYEQYF
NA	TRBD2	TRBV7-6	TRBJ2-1	TGTGCCAGCAGCTCCCTACTAGCGGGAGGCTCCTACAATGAGCAGTTCTTC	CASSSLLAGGSYNEQFF
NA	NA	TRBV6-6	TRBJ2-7	TGTGCCAGCAGTTATCCTCGACAGAGCGACGAGCAGTACTTC	CASSYPRQSDEQYF